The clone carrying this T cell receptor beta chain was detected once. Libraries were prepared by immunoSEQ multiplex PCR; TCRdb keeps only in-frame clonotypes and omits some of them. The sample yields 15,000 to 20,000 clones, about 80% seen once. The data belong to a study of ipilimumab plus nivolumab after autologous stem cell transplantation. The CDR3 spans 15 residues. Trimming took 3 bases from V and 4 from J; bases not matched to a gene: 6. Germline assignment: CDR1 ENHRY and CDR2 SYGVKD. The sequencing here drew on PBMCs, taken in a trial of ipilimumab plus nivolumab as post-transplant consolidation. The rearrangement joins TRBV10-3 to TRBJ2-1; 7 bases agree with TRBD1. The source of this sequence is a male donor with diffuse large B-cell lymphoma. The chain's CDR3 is CAISEGGRGYNEQFF. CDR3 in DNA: TGTGCCATCAGTGAAGGGGGCAGGGGATACAATGAGCAGTTCTTC.